The 15 T cell receptor beta chains in this list originate from one sample, sequenced in a study of monozygotic twins with inflammatory bowel disease (dated by TCRdb to about 2019). The library relied on 5' RACE. Sequencing instrument: Illumina HiSeq 2500. TCRdb reprocessed the reads; each CDR3 protein sequence makes one entry, and DNA is unavailable. The sample table gives about 160,000 distinct CDR3 sequences. Of the sample, roughly 2.3% is held by the ten largest clones. Sequencing input: blood. The receptor set was obtained from a human donor with ulcerative colitis or Crohn's disease, or a healthy co-twin of an affected twin (not recorded which).

The chain has TRBV28 and TRBJ1-5; TCRdb returns TRBD1, unconfirmable since there is no DNA. CDR1 and CDR2 from the germline V gene are MDHEN and SYDVKM. There are 14 residues in the CDR3. CDR3 loop: CASSFGTRNQPQHF.

The gene calls are TRBV5-1 and TRBJ1-4. CDR1 is SGHRS and CDR2 is YFSETQ in the germline V gene. CDR3 length: 13 residues. Here the CDR3 reads CASSLDRLGKLFF. Variable domain in full (rest from reference TRBV5-1 and TRBJ1-4): KAGVTQTPRYLIKTRGQQVTLSCSPISGHRSVSWYQQTPGQGLQFLFEYFSETQRNKGNFPGRFSGRQFSNSRSEMNVSTLELGDSALYLCASSLDRLGKLFFGSGTQLSVL.

The chain has TRBV12-5 and TRBJ2-3; TCRdb's assignment of TRBD1 cannot be checked, as there is no DNA. This CDR3 comprises 14 residues. Looked up from germline, CDR1 is LGHNT and CDR2 is FRNRAP. The CDR3 spells CASAQGNLRDTQYF.

The rearrangement links TRBV5-4 to TRBJ2-7; there is no DNA to check the TCRdb D call of TRBD1. In germline, CDR1 is SGHNT, CDR2 YYREEE (reference sequence). The CDR3 totals 17 residues. This chain's CDR3 is CASSPGTGPRYSYEQYF.

The chain combines TRBV20-1 with TRBJ1-2. CDR3 size: 13 residues. Germline V gene lookup returns CDR1 DFQATT and CDR2 SNEGSKA (reference sequence). The CDR3 loop reads CSARFSRWGRYTF.

The rearrangement links TRBV5-6 to TRBJ2-4. The CDR3 is made up of 16 amino acids. Germline CDR1 SGHDT, CDR2 YYEEEE. CDR3 amino acids: CASSLRDALAKNIQYF.

The chain recombines TRBV7-6 with TRBJ1-2; the D gene TCRdb calls, TRBD1, cannot be checked with no DNA. The CDR3 runs to 13 residues. CDR1 is SGHVS, CDR2 FNYEAQ, per germline. The CDR3 reads CASSQGQPYGYTF.

The chain joins TRBV19 to TRBJ1-1; absent DNA, TCRdb's TRBD1 call cannot be checked. The CDR3 is 13 amino acids. Per germline, CDR1 LNHDA and CDR2 SQIVND (reference sequence). The CDR3: CASSMVRGTEAFF.

The chain is built from TRBV20-1 and TRBJ2-1; TCRdb returns TRBD2, unconfirmable since there is no DNA. CDR1 is DFQATT and CDR2 is SNEGSKA in the germline V gene (reference sequence). This CDR3 region has 12 residues. CDR3 sequence reads: CSADKGVNEQFF.

V and J are TRBV11-3 and TRBJ1-6; TCRdb lists TRBD1, though no DNA is available to test this call. This CDR3 comprises 16 residues. The germline CDR1 and CDR2 sequences are SGHNT and YENEEA. The CDR3 is CASSYNQDPWDSPLHF.

J is TRBJ2-1 and V is TRBV4-2. This CDR3 region has 16 residues. CDR1 and CDR2 from the germline V gene are LGHNA and YNFKEQ. The CDR3 reads CASSQVVSSSYNEQFF.

The gene calls are TRBV5-6 and TRBJ2-5. Germline V gene lookup returns CDR1 SGHDT and CDR2 YYEEEE. This CDR3 has 14 amino acids. Here the CDR3 reads CASSLDGPQETQYF.

The chain carries TRBV27 and TRBJ1-1; absent DNA, TCRdb's TRBD1 call cannot be checked. In germline, CDR1 is MNHEY, CDR2 SMNVEV (reference sequence). This CDR3 is built from 14 residues. The CDR3 sequence is CASTPGPANTEAFF.

The genes are TRBV27 and TRBJ1-6; TCRdb calls TRBD1, which cannot be checked without DNA. CDR3 length: 15 residues. CDR1 is MNHEY, CDR2 SMNVEV, per germline (reference sequence). CDR3 residues: CASSRPQGRNSPLHF.

The J gene is TRBJ2-3, the V gene TRBV11-2. The CDR3 spans 13 residues. Germline lookup yields CDR1 SGHAT and CDR2 FQNNGV. CDR3 loop: CASSLDPADTQYF.